The clone carrying this TCR beta chain has at least ten counts. These data come from a study of T-cell reconstitution after alpha-beta-depleted transplantation in children. Construction of the TCRbeta library involved unique molecular identifiers. Via MiXCR, TCRdb re-called the PCR reads, giving one row per CDR3 protein. The sample contains 250,000 to 300,000 distinct CDR3 sequences, nearly 10% of which appear only once. The material sequenced was PBMCs from the stem cell graft donor, taken from the stem cell graft. The TCR was taken from a human donor who donated a stem cell graft to a child with SCID.

CDR3 residues: CSVSDRANTGELFF. The CDR3 coding sequence is TGCAGCGTCTCCGACAGGGCGAACACCGGGGAGCTGTTTTTT. This sequence joins TRBV29-1 and TRBJ2-2; TRBD1 matches 7 bases. Trimming at V came to 6 bases and at J to 0 bases, leaving 4 bases not matched to a gene. Per the germline V gene, CDR1 is SQVTM and CDR2 is ANQGSEA. The CDR3 covers 14 residues.